The T cell receptor beta chain under discussion was sequenced for a study of cytomegalovirus exposure and HLA in healthy donors. Notes on the study in general: Per a later analysis, HLA-associated TCR beta chains showed more clonal expansion than other, equally common TCR beta chains.

Per the germline V gene, CDR1 is SGHTA and CDR2 is FQGTGA. The length of the CDR3 is 13 residues. Trimming removed 6 bases from V and 5 bases from J; junction bases left unmatched: 4. PCR employed 60 Vbeta and 13 Jbeta primers. The method was immunoSEQ multiplex PCR; TCRdb's version includes in-frame clones alone and lacks a portion of them. Of about 210,000 clones listed, around 81% were seen once; the top ten hold about 10%. In its sample, this clone was seen a few times. Its antigen is unknown. Sequenced sample: PBMCs. The rearrangement links TRBV7-3 to TRBJ2-7; the match to TRBD2 covers 10 bases. The sequence was collected from a woman aged 50 to 65 in good health and CMV-seropositive. CDR3 in DNA: TGTGCCAGCAGTCTAGCGGGGGAGGACGAGCAGTACTTC. Translated: CASSLAGEDEQYF.